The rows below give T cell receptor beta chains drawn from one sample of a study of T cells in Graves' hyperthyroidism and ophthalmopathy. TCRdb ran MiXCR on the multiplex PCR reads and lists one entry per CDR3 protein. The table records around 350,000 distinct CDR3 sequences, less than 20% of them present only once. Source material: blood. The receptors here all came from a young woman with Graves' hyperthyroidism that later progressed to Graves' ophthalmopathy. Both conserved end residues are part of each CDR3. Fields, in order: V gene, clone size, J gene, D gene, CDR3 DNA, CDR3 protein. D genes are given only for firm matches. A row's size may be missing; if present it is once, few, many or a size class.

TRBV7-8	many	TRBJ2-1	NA	TGTGCCAGCAGCCTAGGGACCACCACCTACAATGAGCAGTTCTTC	CASSLGTTTYNEQFF
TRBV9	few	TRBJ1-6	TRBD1	TGTGCCAGCAGCGGAAGACAGGGTAATTCACCCCTCCACTTT	CASSGRQGNSPLHF
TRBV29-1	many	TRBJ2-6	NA	TGCAGCGTTGAAGAGGACCACGCTGGGGCCAACGTCCTGACTTTC	CSVEEDHAGANVLTF
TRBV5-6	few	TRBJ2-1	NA	TGTGCCAGCAGTTGGGTAGAGTGGTCGAATGAGCAGTTCTTC	CASSWVEWSNEQFF
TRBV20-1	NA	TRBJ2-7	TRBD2	TGCAGTGCTAGGGGGACTAGCGGGGACGAGCAGTACTTC	CSARGTSGDEQYF
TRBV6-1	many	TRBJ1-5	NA	TGTGCCAGCAGAGCCGCCCAAGGGCAGCCCCAGCATTTT	CASRAAQGQPQHF
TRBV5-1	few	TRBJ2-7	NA	TGCGCCAGCAGCTTGAGCATGGGGGCAGGGGAGCAGTACTTC	CASSLSMGAGEQYF
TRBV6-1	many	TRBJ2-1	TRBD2	TGTGCCAGCAAATGGGGTAGCGGGGGGCTCTACAATGAGCAGTTCTTC	CASKWGSGGLYNEQFF
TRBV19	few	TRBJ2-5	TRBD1	TGTGCCAGTACAGCAGGACAGGGGCCCGGGGGGACCCAGTACTTC	CASTAGQGPGGTQYF
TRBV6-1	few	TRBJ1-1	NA	TGTGCCAGCAGTGAAGCTTACGGGGGCACTATGACTGAAGCTTTCTTT	CASSEAYGGTMTEAFF
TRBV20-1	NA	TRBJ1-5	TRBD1	TGCAGTGCTAGCTCCGGGACAGGTTATTATAGCAATCAGCCCCAGCATTTT	CSASSGTGYYSNQPQHF
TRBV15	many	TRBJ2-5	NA	TGTGCCACCAGCAAATCCCCTCAGGAGACCCAGTACTTC	CATSKSPQETQYF
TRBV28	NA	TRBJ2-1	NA	TGTGCCAGCAGTGTCGACAGGGCGGGCGGGAGGTTGGATGAGCAGTTCTTC	CASSVDRAGGRLDEQFF
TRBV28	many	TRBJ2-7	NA	TGTGCCAGCAGTTTCATCGGACGAGACAGTATCTACGAGCAGTACTTC	CASSFIGRDSIYEQYF
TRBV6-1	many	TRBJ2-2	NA	TGTGCCAGCTTCCCCAGCGGGAACACCGGGGAGCTGTTTTTT	CASFPSGNTGELFF
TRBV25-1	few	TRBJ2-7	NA	TGTGCCAGCAGTGAACGGGACTCCAAGTCCTACGAGCAGTACTTC	CASSERDSKSYEQYF
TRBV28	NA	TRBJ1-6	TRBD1	TGTGCCAGCAGTTTTGTTTCCAGGGGGGACCATTCCGCCCTCCACTTT	CASSFVSRGDHSALHF
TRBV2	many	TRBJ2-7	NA	TGTGCCAGCATCCGGGACGACCTTTCCTACGAGCAGTACTTC	CASIRDDLSYEQYF
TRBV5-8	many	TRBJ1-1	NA	TGTGCCAGCAGCTTTGTTTCAACCGGACGGAGGAACACTGAAGCTTTCTTT	CASSFVSTGRRNTEAFF
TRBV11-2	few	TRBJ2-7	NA	TGTGCCAGCAGCTTAGGTGGCCACTACGAGCAGTACTTC	CASSLGGHYEQYF
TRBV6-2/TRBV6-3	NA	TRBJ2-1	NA	TGTGCCAGCACCCACAGCCCCGGAGTCAGGTCCTACAATGAGCAGTTCTTC	CASTHSPGVRSYNEQFF
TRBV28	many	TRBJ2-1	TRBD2	TGTGCCAGCAGTTTTCTAGCGGGAGATGAGCAGTTCTTC	CASSFLAGDEQFF
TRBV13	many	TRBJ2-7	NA	TGTGCCAGCAGCTTCGACGCGAGCTCCTACGAGCAGTACTTC	CASSFDASSYEQYF
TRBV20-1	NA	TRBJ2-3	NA	TGCAGTGATCGGCCAGAAACAGATACGCAGTATTTT	CSDRPETDTQYF
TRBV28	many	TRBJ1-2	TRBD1	TGTGCCAGCAGTTTAAGAGGGGTGGACAGGGACACCTATGGCTACACCTTC	CASSLRGVDRDTYGYTF
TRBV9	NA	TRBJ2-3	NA	TGTGCCAGCAGCGTAGCGAGCTTCCTCACAGATACGCAGTATTTT	CASSVASFLTDTQYF
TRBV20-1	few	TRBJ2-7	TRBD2	TGCAGTGCTAGAGTTGCTAGCGGAAGGTACGAGCAGTACTTC	CSARVASGRYEQYF
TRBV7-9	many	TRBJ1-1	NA	TGTGCCAGCAGCTGGAAGACCCAGGGGCCGAACACTGAAGCTTTCTTT	CASSWKTQGPNTEAFF
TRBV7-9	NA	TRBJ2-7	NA	TGTGCCAGCGGGAGGAAGGTCTCCTACGAGCAGTACTTC	CASGRKVSYEQYF
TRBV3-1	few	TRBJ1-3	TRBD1	TGTGCCAGCAGCCTAACGGGACAGGGAAACACCATATATTTT	CASSLTGQGNTIYF
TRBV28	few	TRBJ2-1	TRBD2	TGTGCCAGCAGTCCGGGACTAGCGGGAGAGGGGAATGAGCAGTTCTTC	CASSPGLAGEGNEQFF
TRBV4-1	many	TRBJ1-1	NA	TGCGCCAGCAGCCAAGTTGCAGCCATGAACACTGAAGCTTTCTTT	CASSQVAAMNTEAFF
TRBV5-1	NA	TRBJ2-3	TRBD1	TGCGCCAGCAGCCAACAGGGGAGCACAGATACGCAGTATTTT	CASSQQGSTDTQYF
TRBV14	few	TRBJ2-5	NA	TGTGCCAGCAGCTTTTGGACTGAAGAGACCCAGTACTTC	CASSFWTEETQYF
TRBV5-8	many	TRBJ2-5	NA	TGTGCCAGCAGCATGGGACTCCAAGAGACCCAGTACTTC	CASSMGLQETQYF
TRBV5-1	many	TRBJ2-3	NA	TGCGCCAGCCAACTGCGGCAGCGCACAGATACGCAGTATTTT	CASQLRQRTDTQYF
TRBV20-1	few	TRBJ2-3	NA	TGCAGTGCCCCCTCGCGTACGCAGTATTTT	CSAPSRTQYF
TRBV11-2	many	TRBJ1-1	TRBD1	TGTGCCAGCAGCCCTAGACAGGGTCGGAGTCCGAACACTGAAGCTTTCTTT	CASSPRQGRSPNTEAFF
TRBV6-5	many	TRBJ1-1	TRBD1	TGTGCCAGCAGTTACTCCAACAGGGGTATGAACACTGAAGCTTTCTTT	CASSYSNRGMNTEAFF
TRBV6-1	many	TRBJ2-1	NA	TGTGCCAGCAGGGAAAGACAGGTGTACAAGAATGAGCAGTTCTTC	CASRERQVYKNEQFF
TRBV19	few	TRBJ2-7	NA	TGTGCCAGTAGTCCGCGGCGCTATCGGCACGAGCAGTACTTC	CASSPRRYRHEQYF
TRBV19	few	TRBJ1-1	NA	TGTGCCAGTAGTATTGGGAGGACAGACACTGAAGCTTTCTTT	CASSIGRTDTEAFF
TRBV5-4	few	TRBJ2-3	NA	TGTGCCAGCAGCTTGGAACCGAGCACAGATACGCAGTATTTT	CASSLEPSTDTQYF
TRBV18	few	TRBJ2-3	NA	TGTGCCAGCTCACGTACCAGGGGTTCTGGCACAGATACGCAGTATTTT	CASSRTRGSGTDTQYF
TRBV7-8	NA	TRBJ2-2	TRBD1	TGTGCCAGCAGCTTAGGCGAACAGGGGAGCGGGGAGCTGTTTTTT	CASSLGEQGSGELFF
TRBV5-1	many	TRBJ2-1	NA	TGCGCCAGCAGCTTGGAGTGGGGGCATAACAATGAGCAGTTCTTC	CASSLEWGHNNEQFF
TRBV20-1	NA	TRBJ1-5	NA	TGCAGTGCTAGAGATGCCAGGGCGGGTAGGTCCCAGCATTTT	CSARDARAGRSQHF
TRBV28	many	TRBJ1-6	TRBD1	TGTGCCAGCAGTCGCGGGGACAGGGGGGATTCACCCCTCCACTTT	CASSRGDRGDSPLHF
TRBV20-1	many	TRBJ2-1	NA	TGCAGTGCTACCAGGGGTAATGACTACAATGAGCAGTTCTTC	CSATRGNDYNEQFF
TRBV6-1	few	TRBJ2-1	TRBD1	TGTGCCAGCACCCGGACAGGCTGGGATTACAATGAGCAGTTCTTC	CASTRTGWDYNEQFF
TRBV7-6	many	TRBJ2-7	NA	TGTGCCAGCAGCTCCACCCCTCTAGGGGTCCGTGAGCAGTACTTC	CASSSTPLGVREQYF